This entry lists 3 T cell receptor beta chains sequenced from one sample in a study of T cells expressing NK-cell markers. One entry per CDR3 protein, without DNA, is what TCRdb gives after re-calling the 5' RACE reads. This sample contains about 460,000 distinct CDR3 sequences. The sequencing input was blood T cells: a sorted CD56 or NKG2C T cell subset, CD4+ or CD8+ T cells, or bulk PBMC T cells (not recorded which). The receptors come from a woman aged 45-65 years in good health.

The chain joins TRBV29-1 to TRBJ1-1. This CDR3 is 13 amino acids long. The germline V gene encodes CDR1 SQVTM and CDR2 ANQGSEA. The CDR3 protein is CSACQSMNTEAFF. Together with reference TRBV29-1 and TRBJ1-1, the CDR3 gives the full variable domain: SAVISQKPSRDICQRGTSLTIQCQVDSQVTMMFWYRQQPGQSLTLIATANQGSEATYESGFVIDKFPISRPNLTFSTLTVSNMSPEDSSIYLCSACQSMNTEAFFGQGTRLTVV.

The V and J genes are TRBV12-3 or TRBV12-4 and TRBJ2-1; without DNA, the TCRdb call of TRBD2 cannot be checked. The CDR3 contains 16 residues. The CDR3 sequence is CASTPPRGSSYNEQFF.

The chain carries TRBV5-1 and TRBJ1-1; the TCRdb D gene call, TRBD1, has no DNA to confirm it. The germline V gene encodes CDR1 SGHRS and CDR2 YFSETQ. The CDR3 totals 14 residues. The CDR3 region is CASSGAGMITEAFF.